This TCR beta chain was documented in a study of T cells after yellow fever vaccination. Via MiXCR, TCRdb re-called the 5' RACE reads, giving one row per CDR3 protein. The sample shows approximately 550,000 distinct CDR3 sequences, approximately 15% of them seen only once. CDR1 and CDR2 from the germline V gene are SGHTA and FQGTGA. Trimming removed 5 bases at V and 5 bases at J, with 23 bases between. The CDR3 consists of 17 residues. This TCR was sampled from a man under 40 who received the YFV17D yellow fever vaccine. The sample in question was PBMCs, obtained on the day of the yellow fever booster vaccination. The chain carries TRBV7-3 and TRBJ2-3; D may be TRBD2 (7 bases). As DNA, the CDR3 is TGTGCCAGCAGCCGCGCCCCTAGCGGAGGGGGGGAAGATACGCAGTATTTT. Its translation: CASSRAPSGGGEDTQYF.